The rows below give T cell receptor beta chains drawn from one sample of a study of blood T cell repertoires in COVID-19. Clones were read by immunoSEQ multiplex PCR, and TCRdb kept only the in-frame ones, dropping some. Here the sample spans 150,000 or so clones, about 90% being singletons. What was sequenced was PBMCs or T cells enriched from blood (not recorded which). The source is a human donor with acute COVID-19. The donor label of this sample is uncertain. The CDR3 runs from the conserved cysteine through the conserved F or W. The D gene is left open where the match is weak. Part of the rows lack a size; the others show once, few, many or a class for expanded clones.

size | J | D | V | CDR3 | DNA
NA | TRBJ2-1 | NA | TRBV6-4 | CASSPVSSYNEQFF | TGTGCCAGCAGTCCGGTTAGCTCCTACAATGAGCAGTTCTTC
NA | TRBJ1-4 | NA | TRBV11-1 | CASSRGGNEKLFF | TGTGCCAGCAGCCGGGGTGGAAATGAAAAACTGTTTTTT
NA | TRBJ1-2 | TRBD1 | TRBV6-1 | CATRQGEGHGYTF | TGTGCCACCCGACAGGGGGAAGGTCATGGCTACACCTTC
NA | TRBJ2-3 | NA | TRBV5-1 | CASSLSGNTQYF | TGCGCCAGCAGCTTGTCGGGGAATACGCAGTATTTT
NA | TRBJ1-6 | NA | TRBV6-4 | CASSDQAPNSPLHF | TGTGCCAGCAGTGACCAGGCGCCAAATTCACCCCTCCACTTT
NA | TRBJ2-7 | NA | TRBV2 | CASSLDFQSYEQYF | TGTGCCAGCAGCTTGGACTTCCAATCCTACGAGCAGTACTTC
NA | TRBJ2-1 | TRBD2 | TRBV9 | CASSVEGGSGGANEQFF | TGTGCCAGCAGCGTCGAAGGAGGGAGCGGGGGGGCGAATGAGCAGTTCTTC
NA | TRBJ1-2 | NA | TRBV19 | CASMTGNHYGYTF | TGTGCCAGTATGACAGGAAATCACTATGGCTACACCTTC
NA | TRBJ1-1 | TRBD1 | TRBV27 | CASRLDRWDTEAFF | TGTGCCAGCAGGCTGGACAGGTGGGACACTGAAGCTTTCTTT
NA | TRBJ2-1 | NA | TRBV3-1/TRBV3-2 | CASSHQLDSHEQFF | TGTGCCAGCAGCCATCAGTTGGACAGTCATGAGCAGTTCTTC
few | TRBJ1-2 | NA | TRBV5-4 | CASSLPGAGDGYTF | TGTGCCAGCAGCTTGCCCGGGGCAGGGGATGGCTACACCTTC
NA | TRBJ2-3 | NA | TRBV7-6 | CASSLSVRSTDTQYF | TGTGCCAGCAGCTTATCCGTGAGGAGCACAGATACGCAGTATTTT
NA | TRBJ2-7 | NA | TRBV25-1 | CASSLTSIGEQYF | TGTGCCAGCTCCCTTACTAGCATCGGCGAGCAGTACTTC
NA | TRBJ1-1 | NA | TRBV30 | CAWSSAGVEAFF | TGTGCCTGGAGCAGTGCGGGGGTAGAAGCTTTCTTT
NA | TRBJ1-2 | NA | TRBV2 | CASSLDSDPYGYTF | TGTGCCAGCAGTCTAGACTCCGACCCCTATGGCTACACCTTC
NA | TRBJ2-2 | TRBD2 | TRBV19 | CASSMRLAYTGELFF | TGTGCCAGTAGTATGAGACTAGCGTACACCGGGGAGCTGTTTTTT
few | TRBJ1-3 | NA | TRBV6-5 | CASSYSRVDTIYF | TGTGCCAGCAGTTACTCCCGGGTGGACACCATATATTTT
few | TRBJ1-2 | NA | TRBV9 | CASSGRGGAVGYGYTF | TGTGCCAGCAGCGGCAGGGGTGGGGCCGTGGGCTATGGCTACACCTTC
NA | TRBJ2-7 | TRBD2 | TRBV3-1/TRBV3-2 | CASSQAASGGTSF | TGTGCCAGCAGCCAAGCTGCTAGCGGGGGAACCTCGTTC
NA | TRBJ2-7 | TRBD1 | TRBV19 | CASSLTGTGVYEQYF | TGTGCCAGTAGCCTCACCGGGACAGGGGTCTACGAGCAGTACTTC
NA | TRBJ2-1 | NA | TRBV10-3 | CAISGSEGNYNEQFF | TGTGCCATCAGTGGGTCCGAGGGTAACTACAATGAGCAGTTCTTC
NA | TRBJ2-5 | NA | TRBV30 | CAWSVLGGGETQYF | TGTGCCTGGAGTGTACTAGGGGGGGGAGAGACCCAGTACTTC
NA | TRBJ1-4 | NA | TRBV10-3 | CAISEMVTSEKLFF | TGTGCCATCAGTGAGATGGTGACTTCTGAAAAACTGTTTTTT
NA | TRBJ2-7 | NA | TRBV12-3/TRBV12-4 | CASSLSRSGGEYF | TGTGCCAGCAGTTTAAGCAGGAGCGGAGGGGAGTACTTC
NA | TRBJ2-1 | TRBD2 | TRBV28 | CASSPPSGGFRSYNEQFF | TGTGCCAGCAGCCCTCCCAGCGGGGGGTTTCGCTCCTACAATGAGCAGTTCTTC
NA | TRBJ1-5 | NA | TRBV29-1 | CSVEQGSNQPQHF | TGCAGCGTTGAACAGGGAAGCAATCAGCCCCAGCATTTT
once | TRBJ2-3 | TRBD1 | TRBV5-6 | CASSRTGGGTDTQYF | TGTGCCAGCAGTCGGACAGGGGGCGGGACAGATACGCAGTATTTT
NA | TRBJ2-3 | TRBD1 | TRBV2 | CASRDRGGDTQYF | TGTGCCAGCAGGGACAGGGGAGGAGATACGCAGTATTTT
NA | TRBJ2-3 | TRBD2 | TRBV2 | CASFPSLAGGVDTQYF | TGTGCCAGCTTCCCCTCCCTAGCGGGGGGAGTAGATACGCAGTATTTT
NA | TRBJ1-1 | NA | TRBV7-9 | CASSGRVGNTEAFF | TGTGCCAGCAGCGGGCGGGTGGGGAACACTGAAGCTTTCTTT
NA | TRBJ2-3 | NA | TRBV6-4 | CASSVGGGSADTQYF | TGTGCCAGCAGTGTGGGAGGTGGTAGCGCAGATACGCAGTATTTT
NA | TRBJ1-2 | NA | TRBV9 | CASSAQGWANYGYTF | TGTGCCAGCAGCGCACAGGGTTGGGCTAACTATGGCTACACCTTC
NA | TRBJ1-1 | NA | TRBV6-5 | CASSRGSRGTEAFF | TGTGCCAGCAGTCGAGGATCTAGGGGGACTGAAGCTTTCTTT